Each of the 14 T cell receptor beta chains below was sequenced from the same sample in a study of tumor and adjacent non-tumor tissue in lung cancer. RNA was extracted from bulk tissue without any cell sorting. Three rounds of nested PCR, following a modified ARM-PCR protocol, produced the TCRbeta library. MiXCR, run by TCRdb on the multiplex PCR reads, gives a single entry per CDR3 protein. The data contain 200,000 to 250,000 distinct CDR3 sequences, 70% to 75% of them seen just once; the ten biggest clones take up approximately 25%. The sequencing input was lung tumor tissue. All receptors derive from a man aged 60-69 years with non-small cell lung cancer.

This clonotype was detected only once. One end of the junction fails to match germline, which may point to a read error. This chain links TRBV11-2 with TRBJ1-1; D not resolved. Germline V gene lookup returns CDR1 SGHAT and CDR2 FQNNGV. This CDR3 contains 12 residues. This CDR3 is CPSSLDYSEAFF. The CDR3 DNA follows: TGTCCCAGCAGCTTAGACTACAGTGAAGCTTTCTTT. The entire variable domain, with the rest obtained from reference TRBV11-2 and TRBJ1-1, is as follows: EAGVAQSPRYKIIEKRQSVAFWCNPISGHATLYWYQQILGQGPKLLIQFQNNGVVDDSQLPKDRFSAERLKGVDSTLKIQPAKLEDSAVYLCPSSLDYSEAFFGQGTRLTVV.

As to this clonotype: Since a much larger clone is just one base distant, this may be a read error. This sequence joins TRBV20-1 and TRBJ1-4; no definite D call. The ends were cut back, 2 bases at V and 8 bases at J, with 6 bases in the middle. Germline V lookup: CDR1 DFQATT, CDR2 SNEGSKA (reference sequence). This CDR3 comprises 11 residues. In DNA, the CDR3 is TGCAGTGCTAGAACGCAGGAAAAACTGTTTTTT. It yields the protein CSARTQEKLFF.

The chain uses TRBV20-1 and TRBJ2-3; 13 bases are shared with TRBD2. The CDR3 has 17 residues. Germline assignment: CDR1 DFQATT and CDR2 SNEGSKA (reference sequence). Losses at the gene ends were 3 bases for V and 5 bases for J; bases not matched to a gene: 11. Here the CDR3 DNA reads TGCAGTGCTAGCAGCCCACTAGCGGGGGGGCTAGGAGATACGCAGTATTTT. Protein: CSASSPLAGGLGDTQYF.

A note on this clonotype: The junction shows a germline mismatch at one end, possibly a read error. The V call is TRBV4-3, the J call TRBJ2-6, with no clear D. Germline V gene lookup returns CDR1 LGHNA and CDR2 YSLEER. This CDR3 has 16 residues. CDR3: CASSQEAVPEANVLTF. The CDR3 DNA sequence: TGCGCCAGCAGTCAAGAGGCGGTGCCTGAGGCCAACGTCCTGACTTTC.

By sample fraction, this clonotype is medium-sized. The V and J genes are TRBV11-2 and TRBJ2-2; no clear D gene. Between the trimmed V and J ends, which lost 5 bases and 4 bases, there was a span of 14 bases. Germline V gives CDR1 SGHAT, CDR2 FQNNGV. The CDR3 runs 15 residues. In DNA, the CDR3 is TGTGCCAGCAGCGAAGGTGGCCGAAGCACCGGGGAGCTGTTTTTT. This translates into CASSEGGRSTGELFF. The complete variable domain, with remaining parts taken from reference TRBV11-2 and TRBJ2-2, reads EAGVAQSPRYKIIEKRQSVAFWCNPISGHATLYWYQQILGQGPKLLIQFQNNGVVDDSQLPKDRFSAERLKGVDSTLKIQPAKLEDSAVYLCASSEGGRSTGELFFGEGSRLTVL.

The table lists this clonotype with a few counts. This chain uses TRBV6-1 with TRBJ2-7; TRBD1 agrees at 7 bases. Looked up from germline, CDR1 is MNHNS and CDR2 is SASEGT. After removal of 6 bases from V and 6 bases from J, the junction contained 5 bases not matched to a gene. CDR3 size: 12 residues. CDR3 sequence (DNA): TGTGCCAGCAGGGAACAGGGGAGCGAGCAGTACTTC. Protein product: CASREQGSEQYF.

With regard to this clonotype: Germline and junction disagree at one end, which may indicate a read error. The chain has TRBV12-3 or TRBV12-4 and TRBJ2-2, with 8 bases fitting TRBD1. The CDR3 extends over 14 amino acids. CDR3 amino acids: CAGSLTGVGGELFF. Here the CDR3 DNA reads TGTGCCGGCAGTTTGACAGGGGTCGGCGGGGAGCTGTTTTTT.

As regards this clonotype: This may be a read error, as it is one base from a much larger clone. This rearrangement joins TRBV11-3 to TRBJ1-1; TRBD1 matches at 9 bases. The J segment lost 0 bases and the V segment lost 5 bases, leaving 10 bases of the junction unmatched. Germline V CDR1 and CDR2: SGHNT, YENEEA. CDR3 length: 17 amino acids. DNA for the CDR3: TGTGCCAGCAGCATGCCCGGGACAGGGTACGTGAACACTGAAGCTTTCTTT. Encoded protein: CASSMPGTGYVNTEAFF. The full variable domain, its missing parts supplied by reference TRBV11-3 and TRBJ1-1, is EAGVVQSPRYKIIEKKQPVAFWCNPISGHNTLYWYLQNLGQGPELLIRYENEEAVDDSQLPKDRFSAERLKGVDSTLKIQPAELGDSAVYLCASSMPGTGYVNTEAFFGQGTRLTVV.

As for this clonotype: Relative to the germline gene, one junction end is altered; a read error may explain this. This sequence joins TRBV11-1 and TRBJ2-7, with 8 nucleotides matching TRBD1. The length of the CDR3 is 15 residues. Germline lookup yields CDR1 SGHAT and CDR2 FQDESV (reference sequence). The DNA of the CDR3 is TGTGTCAGCAGCTTAGATTTGACAGGGGCATGGGAACAGTACTTC. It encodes CVSSLDLTGAWEQYF. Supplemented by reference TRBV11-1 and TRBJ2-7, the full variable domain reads EAEVAQSPRYKITEKSQAVAFWCDPISGHATLYWYRQILGQGPELLVQFQDESVVDDSQLPKDRFSAERLKGVDSTLKIQPAELGDSAMYLCVSSLDLTGAWEQYFGPGTRLTVT.

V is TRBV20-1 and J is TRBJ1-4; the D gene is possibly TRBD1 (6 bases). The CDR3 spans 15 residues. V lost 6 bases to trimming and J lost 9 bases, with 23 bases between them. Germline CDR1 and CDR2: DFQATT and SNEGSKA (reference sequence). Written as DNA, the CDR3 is TGCAGTGCAAGCGGAACCTGGGGGCGGGATCAAAAACTGTTTTTT. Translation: CSASGTWGRDQKLFF.

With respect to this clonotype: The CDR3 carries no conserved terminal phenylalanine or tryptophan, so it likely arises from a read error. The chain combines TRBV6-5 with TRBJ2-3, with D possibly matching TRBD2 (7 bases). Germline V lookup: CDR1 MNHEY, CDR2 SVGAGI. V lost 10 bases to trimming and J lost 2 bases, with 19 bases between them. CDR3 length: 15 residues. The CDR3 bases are TGTGCCATCAGGAGGGGGACTACCGACACAGATACGCAGTATATT. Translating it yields CAIRRGTTDTDTQYI.

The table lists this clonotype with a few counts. CDR3 region: CASSLRQGANTQYF. For the CDR3, the DNA is TGTGCCAGCAGTTTGAGGCAGGGGGCTAATACGCAGTATTTT. The chain links TRBV12-3 or TRBV12-4 to TRBJ2-3; TRBD1 aligns across 8 bases. This CDR3 contains 14 residues. J was trimmed by 7 bases and V by 3 bases; bases with no gene match: 6.

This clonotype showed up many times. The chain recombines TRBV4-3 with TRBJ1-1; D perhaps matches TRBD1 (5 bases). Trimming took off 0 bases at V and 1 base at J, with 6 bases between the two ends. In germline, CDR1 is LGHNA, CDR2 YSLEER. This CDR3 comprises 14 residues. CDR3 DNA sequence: TGCGCCAGCAGCCAAGATGACAGGAACACTGAAGCTTTCTTT. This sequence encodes CASSQDDRNTEAFF.

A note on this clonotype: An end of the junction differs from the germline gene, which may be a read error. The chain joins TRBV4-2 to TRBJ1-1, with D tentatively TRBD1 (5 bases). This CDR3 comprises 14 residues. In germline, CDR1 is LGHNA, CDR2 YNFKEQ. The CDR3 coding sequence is TGTGCCAGTAGCCCCCGAGGCCTGGACACTGAGGCTTTCTTT. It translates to CASSPRGLDTEAFF.